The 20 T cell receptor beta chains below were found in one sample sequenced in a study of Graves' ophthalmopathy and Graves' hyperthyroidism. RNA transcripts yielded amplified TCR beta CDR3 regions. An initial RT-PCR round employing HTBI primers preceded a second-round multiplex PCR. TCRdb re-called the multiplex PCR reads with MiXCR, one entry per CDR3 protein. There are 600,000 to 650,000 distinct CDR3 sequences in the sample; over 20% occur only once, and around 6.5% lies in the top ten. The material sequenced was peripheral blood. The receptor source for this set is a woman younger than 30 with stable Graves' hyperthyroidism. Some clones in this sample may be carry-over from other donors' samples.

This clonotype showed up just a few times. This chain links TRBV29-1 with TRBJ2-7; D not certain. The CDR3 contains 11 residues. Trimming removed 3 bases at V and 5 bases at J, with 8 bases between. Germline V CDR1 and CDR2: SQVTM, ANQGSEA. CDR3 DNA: TGCAGCGTTGAGGGTAGGAACGAGCAGTACTTC. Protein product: CSVEGRNEQYF.

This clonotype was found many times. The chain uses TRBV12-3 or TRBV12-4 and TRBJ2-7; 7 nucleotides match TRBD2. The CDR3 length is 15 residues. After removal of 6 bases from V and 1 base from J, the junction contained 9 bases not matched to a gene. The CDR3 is CASRALGGGSYEQYF. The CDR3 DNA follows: TGTGCCAGCAGGGCTCTGGGGGGGGGATCCTACGAGCAGTACTTC.

The chain's CDR3 is CASSVGKRPVAQYF. The CDR3 nucleotides are TGTGCCAGCAGCGTAGGGAAGCGGCCGGTGGCCCAGTACTTC. The gene calls are TRBV9 and TRBJ2-5; D is perhaps TRBD2 (5 bases). Germline V gene sequence: CDR1 SGDLS, CDR2 YYNGEE. This CDR3 is built from 14 residues. The V end was cut by 0 bases, the J end by 9 bases, with 15 bases between.

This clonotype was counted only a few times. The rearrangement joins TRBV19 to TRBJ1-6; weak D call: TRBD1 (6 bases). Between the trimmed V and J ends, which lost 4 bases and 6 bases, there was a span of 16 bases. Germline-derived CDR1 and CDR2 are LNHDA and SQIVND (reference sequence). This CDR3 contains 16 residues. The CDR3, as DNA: TGTGCCAGTAGTACCGGCGGACAGCGTGTTAATTCACCCCTCCACTTT. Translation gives CASSTGGQRVNSPLHF.

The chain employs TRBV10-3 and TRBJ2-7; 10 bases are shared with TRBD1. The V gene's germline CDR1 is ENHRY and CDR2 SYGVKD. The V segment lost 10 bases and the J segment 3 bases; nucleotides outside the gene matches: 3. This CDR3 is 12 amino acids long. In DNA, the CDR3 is TGTGCCAGTGACAGGGGGCTCTACGAGCAGTACTTC. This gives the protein CASDRGLYEQYF.

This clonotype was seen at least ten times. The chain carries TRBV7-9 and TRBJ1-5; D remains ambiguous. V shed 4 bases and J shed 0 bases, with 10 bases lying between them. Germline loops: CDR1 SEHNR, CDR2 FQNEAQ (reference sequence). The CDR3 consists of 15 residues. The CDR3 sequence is CASSSAGNSNQPQHF. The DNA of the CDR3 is TGTGCCAGCAGCTCTGCGGGGAATAGCAATCAGCCCCAGCATTTT.

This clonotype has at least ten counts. The CDR3 loop reads CAIREPGTKKDTEAFF. DNA for the CDR3: TGTGCCATCAGAGAGCCAGGGACTAAGAAGGACACTGAAGCTTTCTTT. V and J are TRBV10-3 and TRBJ1-1; perhaps TRBD1 as D (5 bases). Germline V lookup: CDR1 ENHRY, CDR2 SYGVKD. The CDR3 contains 16 residues. Trimming left V 6 bases short and J 3 bases short, with 20 bases between.

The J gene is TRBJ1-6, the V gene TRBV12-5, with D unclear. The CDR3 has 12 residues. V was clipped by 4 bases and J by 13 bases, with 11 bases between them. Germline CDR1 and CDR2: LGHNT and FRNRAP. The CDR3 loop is CASGSFRGPLHF. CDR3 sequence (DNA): TGTGCTAGTGGTTCCTTCCGCGGGCCCCTCCACTTT.

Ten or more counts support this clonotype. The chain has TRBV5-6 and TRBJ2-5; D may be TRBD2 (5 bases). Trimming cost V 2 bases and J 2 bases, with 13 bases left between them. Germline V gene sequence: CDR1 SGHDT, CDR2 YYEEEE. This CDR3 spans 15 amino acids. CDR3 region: CASSLRLGGQETQYF. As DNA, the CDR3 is TGTGCCAGCAGCTTACGGTTAGGAGGTCAAGAGACCCAGTACTTC.

The CDR3 reads CASSIGQFHQPQHF. Written as DNA, the CDR3 is TGTGCCAGTAGTATCGGACAGTTCCATCAGCCCCAGCATTTT. This chain links TRBV19 with TRBJ1-5; tentative D call: TRBD1 (6 bases). The CDR3 is 14 residues long. Per the germline V gene, CDR1 is LNHDA and CDR2 is SQIVND (reference sequence). The germline V and J ends were trimmed by 3 bases and 5 bases, with 11 bases remaining between them.

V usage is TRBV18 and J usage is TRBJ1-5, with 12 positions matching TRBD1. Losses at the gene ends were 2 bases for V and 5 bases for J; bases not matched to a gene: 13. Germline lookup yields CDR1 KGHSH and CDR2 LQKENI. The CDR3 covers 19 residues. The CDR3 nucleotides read TGTGCCAGCTCACCAACCGGGACAGGGGGCCTCTCTTTGCATCAGCCCCAGCATTTT. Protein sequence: CASSPTGTGGLSLHQPQHF.

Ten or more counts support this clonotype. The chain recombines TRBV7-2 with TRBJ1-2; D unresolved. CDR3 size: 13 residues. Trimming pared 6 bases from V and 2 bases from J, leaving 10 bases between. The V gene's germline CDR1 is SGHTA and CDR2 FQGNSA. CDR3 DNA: TGTGCCAGCAGTTCCGAGCAAAACTATGGCTACACCTTC. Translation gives CASSSEQNYGYTF. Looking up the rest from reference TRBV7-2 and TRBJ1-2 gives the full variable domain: GAGVSQSPSNKVTEKGKDVELRCDPISGHTALYWYRQSLGQGLEFLIYFQGNSAPDKSGLPSDRFSAERTGGSVSTLTIQRTQQEDSAVYLCASSSEQNYGYTFGSGTRLTVV.

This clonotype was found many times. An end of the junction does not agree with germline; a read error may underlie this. The CDR3: CASSVLESRASGDF. In DNA form, the CDR3 reads TGTGCCAGCAGTGTACTGGAATCTAGGGCGAGTGGGGACTTC. This chain connects TRBV2 to TRBJ2-7; D unresolved. This CDR3 is built from 14 residues. Looked up from germline, CDR1 is SNHLY and CDR2 is FYNNEI.

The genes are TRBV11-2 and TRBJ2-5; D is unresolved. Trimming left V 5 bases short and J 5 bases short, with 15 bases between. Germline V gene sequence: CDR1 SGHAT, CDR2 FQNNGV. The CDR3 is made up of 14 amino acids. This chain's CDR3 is CASSETPVGETQYF. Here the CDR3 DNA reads TGTGCCAGCAGCGAGACACCCGTGGGGGAGACCCAGTACTTC.

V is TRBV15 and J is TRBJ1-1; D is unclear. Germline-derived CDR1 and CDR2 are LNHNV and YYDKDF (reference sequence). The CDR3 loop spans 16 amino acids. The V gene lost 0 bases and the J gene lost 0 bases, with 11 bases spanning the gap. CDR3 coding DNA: TGTGCCACCAGCAGAGATAGGGAACAGATGAACACTGAAGCTTTCTTT. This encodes CATSRDREQMNTEAFF.

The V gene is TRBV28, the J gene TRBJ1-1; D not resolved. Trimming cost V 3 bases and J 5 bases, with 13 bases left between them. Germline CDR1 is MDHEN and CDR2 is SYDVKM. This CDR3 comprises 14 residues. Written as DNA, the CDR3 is TGTGCCAGCAGTTTCTTGACACCCCAAACTGAAGCTTTCTTT. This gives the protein CASSFLTPQTEAFF.

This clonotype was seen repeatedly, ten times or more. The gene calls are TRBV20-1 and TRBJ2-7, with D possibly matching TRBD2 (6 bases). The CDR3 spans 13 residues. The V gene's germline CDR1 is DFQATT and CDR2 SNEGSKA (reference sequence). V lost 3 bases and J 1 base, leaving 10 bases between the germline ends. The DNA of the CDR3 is TGCAGTGCTAGTGATCGGGGGTCCTACGAGCAGTACTTC. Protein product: CSASDRGSYEQYF.

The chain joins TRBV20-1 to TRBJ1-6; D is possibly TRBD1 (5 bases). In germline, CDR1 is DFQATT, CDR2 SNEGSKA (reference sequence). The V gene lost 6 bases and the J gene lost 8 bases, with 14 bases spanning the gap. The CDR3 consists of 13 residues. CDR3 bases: TGCAGTGCCCTCAGAGGGGAGTATTCACCCCTCCACTTT. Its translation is CSALRGEYSPLHF.

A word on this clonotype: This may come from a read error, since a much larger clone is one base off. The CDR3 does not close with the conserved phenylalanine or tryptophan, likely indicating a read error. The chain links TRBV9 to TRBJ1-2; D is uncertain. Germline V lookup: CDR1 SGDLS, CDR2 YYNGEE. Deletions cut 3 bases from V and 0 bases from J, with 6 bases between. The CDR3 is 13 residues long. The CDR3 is CASSARTNYGYTV. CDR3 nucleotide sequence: TGTGCCAGCAGCGCTCGGACTAACTATGGCTACACCGTC.

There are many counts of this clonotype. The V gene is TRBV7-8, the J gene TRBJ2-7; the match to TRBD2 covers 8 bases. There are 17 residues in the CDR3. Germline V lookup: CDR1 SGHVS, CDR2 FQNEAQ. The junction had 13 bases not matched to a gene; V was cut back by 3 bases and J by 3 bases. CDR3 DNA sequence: TGTGCCAGCAGCTTGCGTCCGGGACTAGGGCCCCACTACGAGCAGTACTTC. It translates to CASSLRPGLGPHYEQYF.